The entry below describes one T cell receptor beta chain. One end of the junction varies from germline; a read error may be responsible. RNA was extracted from bulk tissue without any cell sorting. Three rounds of nested PCR, following a modified ARM-PCR protocol, produced the TCRbeta library. TCRdb recomputed calls from the multiplex PCR reads with MiXCR, one row per CDR3 protein. In the table there are about 120,000 distinct CDR3 sequences, nearly 85% of which are singletons. This sample is drawn from a study of tumor and adjacent non-tumor tissue in lung cancer. From germline, CDR1 is MNHEY and CDR2 SVGAGI. The CDR3 runs to 15 residues.

The TCR originated in a man aged 65 to 79 with non-small cell lung cancer. Sample: lung tumor tissue. The chain uses TRBV6-5 and TRBJ1-6; D is undetermined. The CDR3 region has the DNA TGCGCCAGCAGTTACGGGAACTTAAGTCATTCACCCCTCCACTTT. It is translated as CASSYGNLSHSPLHF.